The sequence of this T cell receptor (beta chain) was determined in a study of OX40 agonist ivuxolimab in advanced cancers. The germline CDR1 and CDR2 sequences are SGHVS and FQNEAQ. The CDR3 is 12 residues long. Trimming left V 3 bases short and J 6 bases short, with 6 bases between. The assay was immunoSEQ multiplex PCR, and TCRdb's table has in-frame clones only and misses some. The sample gives about 23,000 clones, about 77% of which show up once; more than 2% is in the top ten. Sample: CD4+ or CD8+ T cells sorted from blood, taken in a trial of the OX40 agonist ivuxolimab. This sequence was found in an adult with an advanced solid tumor such as melanoma, head and neck, liver or kidney cancer. The chain links TRBV7-8 to TRBJ2-4; perhaps TRBD1 as D (5 bases). In DNA form, the CDR3 reads TGTGCCAGCAGCTTCCAGGGAAACATTCAGTACTTC. It translates to CASSFQGNIQYF.